At least ten counts were recorded for the clone carrying this TCR beta chain. The antigen remains unidentified. The length of the CDR3 is 15 residues. Germline CDR1 LNHNV, CDR2 YYDKDF (reference sequence). The ends were cut back, 2 bases at V and 1 base at J, with 10 bases in the middle. These data originate in a study of T cells in Graves' hyperthyroidism and ophthalmopathy. Study findings and constraints: A model of 13 V-J pairs discriminated ophthalmopathy from stable hyperthyroidism.

Amplification of TCR beta CDR3 regions used RNA as the template. When the TCR CDR3 underwent first-round RT-PCR, the HTBI primer set was used. MiXCR was run by TCRdb on the multiplex PCR reads, yielding one entry per CDR3 protein. The table lists some 250,000 distinct CDR3 sequences, 13% to 15% of them singletons, with 10% to 15% in the top ten. This clonotype was obtained from a woman between 40 and 50 years old with Graves' hyperthyroidism that later progressed to Graves' ophthalmopathy. The V call is TRBV15, the J call TRBJ2-3; D possibly corresponds to TRBD1 (6 bases). The specimen sequenced was blood. CDR3 in amino acids: CATSRTGFGTDTQYF. CDR3 bases: TGTGCCACCAGCAGAACAGGGTTTGGCACAGATACGCAGTATTTT.